The clone carrying this TCR beta chain was seen ten or more times. Its antigen is not known. This record belongs to a study of CD8 T cells in ankylosing spondylitis. Findings of the study overall: Among TCR beta sequences, a motif of eight or nine highly homologous variants appeared characteristic of ankylosing spondylitis blood. Several of the motif variants were reported before in synovial fluid and blood from reactive arthritis.

By quantitative 5'-RACE with molecular barcodes, the TCR beta libraries were made. TCRdb fed the 5' RACE reads into MiXCR, producing one record per CDR3 protein. The data show more than 500,000 distinct CDR3 sequences, approximately 5% seen once. The CDR3 is 14 amino acids. Deletions cut 1 base from V and 8 bases from J, with 9 bases between. The specimen sequenced was blood, either unsorted or a sorted T cell fraction (not recorded which). The chain joins TRBV12-3 or TRBV12-4 to TRBJ1-6; tentative D call: TRBD1 (6 bases). This clonotype was obtained from a male donor with ankylosing spondylitis. The chain's CDR3 is CASSLGTGYSPLHF. The CDR3 nucleotides read TGTGCCAGCAGTTTAGGAACAGGGTATTCACCCCTCCACTTT.